One sample yielded the 17 T cell receptor beta chains listed below, sequenced in a study of blood T cell repertoires in COVID-19. Profiling relied on immunoSEQ multiplex PCR, and the TCRdb table lists in-frame clones only, not all of them. The sample has some 150,000 clones, about 84% seen once; the top ten hold 13%. The sequenced sample consisted of peripheral blood. The receptors originated from a man aged 55 to 69 with active or convalescent COVID-19.

This clone was picked up one time. The J gene is TRBJ1-4, the V gene TRBV19; D unresolved. Germline loops: CDR1 LNHDA, CDR2 SQIVND (reference sequence). Trimming removed 5 bases at V and 3 bases at J, with 10 bases between. The CDR3 runs to 14 residues. CDR3 bases: TGTGCCAGTAGTGACCGGCGGGCTAATGAAAAACTGTTTTTT. As protein: CASSDRRANEKLFF.

The chain combines TRBV28 with TRBJ2-2, with D tentatively TRBD2 (6 bases). Deletions cut 6 bases from V and 2 bases from J, with 13 bases between. Germline assignment: CDR1 MDHEN and CDR2 SYDVKM. CDR3 length: 15 residues. The CDR3 nucleotides read TGTGCCAGCAGCCACGAGGGGACTAACACCGGGGAGCTGTTTTTT. Translation: CASSHEGTNTGELFF.

V is TRBV6-5 and J is TRBJ1-3; D ambiguous. V was shortened by 10 bases and J by 6 bases, with 16 bases between the two germline ends. From germline, CDR1 is MNHEY and CDR2 SVGAGI. This CDR3 has 13 residues. As DNA, the CDR3 is TGTGCCACTGCCCTGCGGGAATTAAACACCATATATTTT. Protein: CATALRELNTIYF.

With respect to this clone: The sample carries other DNA sequences with the same CDR3. This sequence joins TRBV5-1 and TRBJ2-2; no clear D gene. Trimming took off 0 bases at V and 1 base at J, with 4 bases between the two ends. Germline V gene data show CDR1 as SGHRS and CDR2 as YFSETQ. The CDR3 is 14 residues long. The DNA for the CDR3 is TGCGCCAGCAGCTTGGTTCAGAACACCGGGGAGCTGTTTTTT. It codes for CASSLVQNTGELFF. The full variable domain, with the rest looked up from reference TRBV5-1 and TRBJ2-2, is KAGVTQTPRYLIKTRGQQVTLSCSPISGHRSVSWYQQTPGQGLQFLFEYFSETQRNKGNFPGRFSGRQFSNSRSEMNVSTLELGDSALYLCASSLVQNTGELFFGEGSRLTVL.

This chain connects TRBV9 to TRBJ1-2; the D is unclear. Looked up from germline, CDR1 is SGDLS and CDR2 is YYNGEE. This CDR3 comprises 15 residues. V dropped 4 bases and J dropped 7 bases, with 20 bases sitting between them. CDR3 region: CASSSQRSDRSGYTF. CDR3 in DNA: TGTGCCAGCAGCTCACAAAGATCCGACCGGAGTGGCTACACCTTC.

The genes are TRBV28 and TRBJ1-2; possibly TRBD1 for D (5 bases). The ends were cut back, 4 bases at V and 0 bases at J, with 9 bases in the middle. CDR1 and CDR2 (germline): MDHEN, SYDVKM. The CDR3 contains 14 residues. This CDR3 is CASSSGAANYGYTF. In DNA, the CDR3 is TGTGCCAGCAGTTCTGGGGCCGCTAACTATGGCTACACCTTC.

The rearrangement uses TRBV6-5 and TRBJ2-7, with 11 nucleotides matching TRBD1. Losses at the gene ends were 5 bases for V and 1 base for J; bases not matched to a gene: 4. The germline V gene has CDR1 MNHEY and CDR2 SVGAGI. The CDR3 totals 15 residues. In DNA, the CDR3 is TGTGCCAGCAGTCCGGGGACAGGGGGATCCTACGAGCAGTACTTC. This sequence encodes CASSPGTGGSYEQYF.

The rearrangement links TRBV12-3 or TRBV12-4 to TRBJ2-1; a possible D gene is TRBD1 (7 bases). Trimming cost V 7 bases and J 10 bases, with 14 bases left between them. CDR3 size: 12 residues. DNA for the CDR3: TGTGCCAGCATTAGCCCAGGGGGGGAGCAGTTCTTC. This sequence encodes CASISPGGEQFF.

V and J are TRBV19 and TRBJ2-7; 7 positions agree with TRBD2. J lost 3 bases, V lost 7 bases, and 6 bases had no gene match. Germline loops: CDR1 LNHDA, CDR2 SQIVND (reference sequence). This CDR3 has 13 amino acids. The CDR3 bases are TGTGCCAGTACCCATACGGGGGGCTACGAGCAGTACTTC. Its translation is CASTHTGGYEQYF.

This rearrangement joins TRBV29-1 to TRBJ1-4; D gene unclear. The CDR3 totals 13 residues. The germline V gene has CDR1 SQVTM and CDR2 ANQGSEA. Between the trimmed V and J ends, which lost 5 bases and 8 bases, there was a span of 15 bases. CDR3 coding DNA: TGCAGCGTTTGCGGGGAGCTTGGGGAAAAACTGTTTTTT. It specifies CSVCGELGEKLFF. Looking up the rest from reference TRBV29-1 and TRBJ1-4 gives the full variable domain: SAVISQKPSRDICQRGTSLTIQCQVDSQVTMMFWYRQQPGQSLTLIATANQGSEATYESGFVIDKFPISRPNLTFSTLTVSNMSPEDSSIYLCSVCGELGEKLFFGSGTQLSVL.

The chain joins TRBV18 to TRBJ2-1; tentative D call: TRBD2 (5 bases). The V gene lost 2 bases and the J gene lost 7 bases, with 9 bases spanning the gap. The CDR3 has 13 residues. Germline CDR1 KGHSH, CDR2 LQKENI. The CDR3 reads CASSPTSGNEQFF. The CDR3 DNA sequence: TGTGCCAGCTCACCAACTTCGGGGAATGAGCAGTTCTTC.

This chain links TRBV5-5 with TRBJ1-5; 7 bases map to TRBD1. Germline CDR1 SGHKS, CDR2 YYEKEE (reference sequence). The length of the CDR3 is 14 residues. The ends lost 1 base at V and 12 bases at J; junction bases unmatched: 10. DNA of the CDR3: TGTGCCAGCAGCTTGTCAGGGGGGACCTTACTCCAGCATTTT. This sequence encodes CASSLSGGTLLQHF.

The genes are TRBV30 and TRBJ2-7; 8 positions agree with TRBD2. Germline trimming cut 8 bases from V and 4 bases from J; bases unmatched to any gene: 4. This CDR3 comprises 11 residues. Germline CDR1 is GTSNPN and CDR2 is SVGIG (reference sequence). The CDR3: CARGGGYEQYF. The CDR3, as DNA: TGTGCCCGGGGCGGGGGGTACGAGCAGTACTTC. Filled out from reference TRBV30 and TRBJ2-7, the complete variable domain reads SQTIHQWPATLVQPVGSPLSLECTVEGTSNPNLYWYRQAAGRGLQLLFYSVGIGQISSEVPQNLSASRPQDRQFILSSKKLLLSDSGFYLCARGGGYEQYFGPGTRLTVT.

The V call is TRBV6-5, the J call TRBJ2-2; possible D gene TRBD1, 6 bases. Deletions cut 8 bases from V and 1 base from J, with 11 bases between. Germline CDR1 MNHEY, CDR2 SVGAGI. This CDR3 is built from 14 residues. CDR3 sequence: CASQPRGNTGELFF. For the CDR3, the DNA is TGTGCCAGCCAACCCAGGGGGAACACCGGGGAGCTGTTTTTT.

This chain links TRBV6-5 with TRBJ2-7; D is perhaps TRBD1 (6 bases). Germline CDR1 and CDR2: MNHEY and SVGAGI. CDR3 length equals 13 residues. V lost 6 bases to trimming and J lost 5 bases, with 14 bases between them. The CDR3 region is CASRPSRGHEQYF. CDR3 bases: TGTGCCAGCAGACCCTCCAGGGGACACGAGCAGTACTTC.

In its sample, this clone was seen once. This chain joins TRBV10-3 and TRBJ1-1; TRBD1 aligns across 9 bases. The V segment lost 6 bases and the J segment 5 bases; nucleotides outside the gene matches: 10. This CDR3 spans 15 amino acids. The germline V gene encodes CDR1 ENHRY and CDR2 SYGVKD. CDR3 sequence: CAIRPPGQGSTEAFF. CDR3 DNA: TGTGCCATCAGACCTCCGGGACAGGGCAGTACTGAAGCTTTCTTT.

V usage is TRBV18 and J usage is TRBJ1-3; 9 nucleotides align to TRBD1. V was clipped by 3 bases and J by 0 bases; unmatched bases: 0. CDR3 length equals 15 residues. From germline, CDR1 is KGHSH and CDR2 LQKENI. The CDR3 nucleotides read TGTGCCAGCTCACCGGGACAGGGCTCTGGAAACACCATATATTTT. The encoded protein is CASSPGQGSGNTIYF.